The rows below give T cell receptor beta chains drawn from one sample of a study of PD-1 blockade in classical Hodgkin lymphoma. The assay was immunoSEQ multiplex PCR, and TCRdb's table has in-frame clones only and misses some. This sample carries approximately 7,400 clones, 75% to 80% of them seen once, and the ten largest clones take nearly 45%. This specimen was peripheral blood mononuclear cells (PBMCs), taken before the fourth cycle of nivolumab. The receptors derive from a human donor with classical Hodgkin lymphoma. The CDR3 runs from the conserved cysteine through the conserved F or W. Fields, in order: J gene, V gene, CDR3 protein.

J gene: TRBJ2-1; V gene: TRBV19; CDR3 protein: CAIGVDYNEQFF
J gene: TRBJ1-5; V gene: TRBV6-5; CDR3 protein: CASSYSKGFQPQHF
J gene: TRBJ2-3; V gene: TRBV7-3; CDR3 protein: CASSSRTGTSGDGDTQYF
J gene: TRBJ1-5; V gene: TRBV7-9; CDR3 protein: CASSLIGDYQPQHF
J gene: TRBJ2-5; V gene: TRBV29-1; CDR3 protein: CSVTPSTGLQETQYF
J gene: TRBJ2-7; V gene: TRBV30; CDR3 protein: CAWSLADREQYF
J gene: TRBJ1-2; V gene: TRBV6-5; CDR3 protein: CASSAPEEDRGYTF
J gene: TRBJ2-1; V gene: TRBV5-4; CDR3 protein: CASSQEPTGRQFF
J gene: TRBJ1-2; V gene: TRBV7-2; CDR3 protein: CASSFYTGDYGYTF
J gene: TRBJ2-3; V gene: TRBV9; CDR3 protein: CASSVGMIGLAEEVDTQYF
J gene: TRBJ1-4; V gene: TRBV9; CDR3 protein: CASSASKGTTNEKLFF
J gene: TRBJ2-5; V gene: TRBV4-1; CDR3 protein: CASSHRRDVRGETQYF
J gene: TRBJ2-3; V gene: TRBV7-5; CDR3 protein: CASSPGLAGVADTQYF
J gene: TRBJ2-3; V gene: TRBV5-8; CDR3 protein: CASSSGTSGGLYPTDTQYF
J gene: TRBJ1-2; V gene: TRBV4-3; CDR3 protein: CASSQELSGSIGYTF
J gene: TRBJ2-7; V gene: TRBV27; CDR3 protein: CASSLGTGAFYEQYF
J gene: TRBJ2-5; V gene: TRBV10-2; CDR3 protein: CASSEPSEEETQYF
J gene: TRBJ1-1; V gene: TRBV19; CDR3 protein: CASSLRGPNTEAFF
J gene: TRBJ2-3; V gene: TRBV14; CDR3 protein: CASSSTGTTDTQYF
J gene: TRBJ2-3; V gene: TRBV2; CDR3 protein: CASSSGLAGTYTQYF
J gene: TRBJ2-2; V gene: TRBV5-1; CDR3 protein: CASSSANRLNTGELFF
J gene: TRBJ2-5; V gene: TRBV7-3; CDR3 protein: CASSVDRGRTQYF
J gene: TRBJ2-1; V gene: TRBV29-1; CDR3 protein: CSVRTSGSLHYNEQFF
J gene: TRBJ1-5; V gene: TRBV28; CDR3 protein: CASSFGQPQHF
J gene: TRBJ2-1; V gene: TRBV2; CDR3 protein: CASSDRPPGDEQFF
J gene: TRBJ2-1; V gene: TRBV4-1; CDR3 protein: CASSILVGSYNEQFF
J gene: TRBJ2-1; V gene: TRBV7-9; CDR3 protein: CASSSGLGTYNEQFF
J gene: TRBJ1-1; V gene: TRBV7-8; CDR3 protein: CASSENTGNTEAFF
J gene: TRBJ1-5; V gene: TRBV2; CDR3 protein: CASSEMAATNQPQHF
J gene: TRBJ2-1; V gene: TRBV5-1; CDR3 protein: CASSLEASGSNEQFF
J gene: TRBJ2-3; V gene: TRBV6-5; CDR3 protein: CASSLLAGGQDTQYF
J gene: TRBJ2-7; V gene: TRBV30; CDR3 protein: CAWSVASGRHYEQYF
J gene: TRBJ2-7; V gene: TRBV5-1; CDR3 protein: CASSPVGTGAMDEQYF
J gene: TRBJ2-3; V gene: TRBV21-1; CDR3 protein: CASSKLGDRITDTQYF
J gene: TRBJ1-2; V gene: TRBV27; CDR3 protein: CASSFQGAKSNGYTF
J gene: TRBJ1-1; V gene: TRBV5-6; CDR3 protein: CASSLGVTGAAFF
J gene: TRBJ2-7; V gene: TRBV6-6; CDR3 protein: CASMVNDPYEQYF
J gene: TRBJ1-2; V gene: TRBV28; CDR3 protein: CATTGTGVPGRGYTF
J gene: TRBJ2-1; V gene: TRBV12-1; CDR3 protein: CASSFCLEPSNEQFF
J gene: TRBJ2-3; V gene: TRBV10-1; CDR3 protein: CASSDEREYSDTQYF
J gene: TRBJ2-7; V gene: TRBV6-5; CDR3 protein: CASSYSTARSSYEQYF
J gene: TRBJ1-5; V gene: TRBV28; CDR3 protein: CASSFRGPTQPQHF
J gene: TRBJ1-6; V gene: TRBV5-4; CDR3 protein: CASTGGLVSNSPLHF
J gene: TRBJ2-2; V gene: TRBV15; CDR3 protein: CATQGGDTGELFF
J gene: TRBJ2-5; V gene: TRBV9; CDR3 protein: CASSVGASGARETQYF
J gene: TRBJ1-2; V gene: TRBV27; CDR3 protein: CASTGSGDSYGYTF
J gene: TRBJ2-3; V gene: TRBV30; CDR3 protein: CAWKGQGLSTQYF
J gene: TRBJ2-3; V gene: TRBV7-9; CDR3 protein: CASSFSGGTDTQYF
J gene: TRBJ2-5; V gene: TRBV7-2; CDR3 protein: CASSLGGKGKETQYF
J gene: TRBJ2-7; V gene: TRBV7-2; CDR3 protein: CASSSLMVQARGYEQYF
J gene: TRBJ2-7; V gene: TRBV7-6; CDR3 protein: CASSLLPGRFEEQYF
J gene: TRBJ2-7; V gene: TRBV29-1; CDR3 protein: CSGTGTGGAEQYF
J gene: TRBJ1-1; V gene: TRBV15; CDR3 protein: CATSKRQGALNTEAFF
J gene: TRBJ2-5; V gene: TRBV7-9; CDR3 protein: CASSRSTGVETQYF
J gene: TRBJ1-5; V gene: TRBV27; CDR3 protein: CASSPHIRNQPQHF
J gene: TRBJ2-3; V gene: TRBV28; CDR3 protein: CASSLMGGTDTQYF
J gene: TRBJ1-2; V gene: TRBV5-4; CDR3 protein: CASSLGADGSAYGYTF
J gene: TRBJ2-7; V gene: TRBV28; CDR3 protein: CASSIAGSYEQYF